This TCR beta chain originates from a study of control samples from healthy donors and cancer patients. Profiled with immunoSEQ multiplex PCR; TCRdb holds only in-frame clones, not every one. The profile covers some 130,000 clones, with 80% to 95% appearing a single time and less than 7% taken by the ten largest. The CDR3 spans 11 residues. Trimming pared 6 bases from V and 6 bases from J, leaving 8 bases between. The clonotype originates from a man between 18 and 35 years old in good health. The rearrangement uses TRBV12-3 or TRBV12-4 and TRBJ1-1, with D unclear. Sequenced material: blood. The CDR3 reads CASSRGAEAFF. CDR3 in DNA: TGTGCCAGCAGCCGTGGCGCTGAAGCTTTCTTT.